Below are 13 T cell receptor beta chains sequenced from a single sample in a study of blood T cell repertoires in COVID-19. This table comes from immunoSEQ multiplex PCR, and its TCRdb copy is limited to in-frame clones, with some not included. The sample carries around 230,000 clones, 75% to 90% recorded once. The sequencing input was peripheral blood. The receptors stem from a woman aged 55-70 years with active or convalescent COVID-19.

The chain uses TRBV19 and TRBJ2-4; maybe TRBD1 (5 bases). CDR1 is LNHDA, CDR2 SQIVND, per germline (reference sequence). CDR3 size: 13 residues. V lost 6 bases and J lost 3, with 9 bases in between. DNA for the CDR3: TGTGCCAGTAGCTCCGACAGCAAAAACATTCAGTACTTC. Protein product: CASSSDSKNIQYF. Full variable domain (rest looked up from reference TRBV19 and TRBJ2-4): DGGITQSPKYLFRKEGQNVTLSCEQNLNHDAMYWYRQDPGQGLRLIYYSQIVNDFQKGDIAEGYSVSREKKESFPLTVTSAQKNPTAFYLCASSSDSKNIQYFGAGTRLSVL.

The J gene is TRBJ2-7, the V gene TRBV6-2 or TRBV6-3; tentative D call: TRBD2 (6 bases). The CDR3 is 13 amino acids. The germline V gene encodes CDR1 MNHEY and CDR2 SVGEGT. The ends were cut back, 2 bases at V and 5 bases at J, with 10 bases in the middle. CDR3 DNA: TGTGCCAGCAGTTACGGCGGGGCCCACGAGCAGTACTTC. Translated: CASSYGGAHEQYF.

The J gene is TRBJ2-7, the V gene TRBV5-1, with 10 bases matching TRBD2. The CDR3 spans 16 residues. Germline V lookup: CDR1 SGHRS, CDR2 YFSETQ. After removal of 4 bases from V and 0 bases from J, the junction contained 7 bases not matched to a gene. The CDR3 region is CASSPGLADFSYEQYF. The CDR3 nucleotides are TGCGCCAGCAGCCCCGGACTAGCGGACTTCTCCTACGAGCAGTACTTC. The full variable domain, its missing parts supplied by reference TRBV5-1 and TRBJ2-7, is KAGVTQTPRYLIKTRGQQVTLSCSPISGHRSVSWYQQTPGQGLQFLFEYFSETQRNKGNFPGRFSGRQFSNSRSEMNVSTLELGDSALYLCASSPGLADFSYEQYFGPGTRLTVT.

The chain joins TRBV14 to TRBJ1-1, with a weak D call TRBD1 (5 bases). The germline V and J ends were trimmed by 3 bases and 1 base, with 15 bases remaining between them. CDR3 length: 16 residues. Germline V lookup: CDR1 SGHDN, CDR2 FVKESK. The CDR3 is CASSHLRQTPNTEAFF. DNA for the CDR3: TGTGCCAGCAGCCATCTACGACAGACACCGAACACTGAAGCTTTCTTT.

The V and J genes are TRBV30 and TRBJ2-3; D is unclear. The CDR3 extends over 13 amino acids. Trimming stripped 4 bases from V and 4 bases from J, with 12 bases between. Germline assignment: CDR1 GTSNPN and CDR2 SVGIG (reference sequence). This chain's CDR3 is CAWNGLGADTQYF. For the CDR3, the DNA is TGTGCCTGGAACGGCCTTGGAGCAGATACGCAGTATTTT.

V gene TRBV2 combines with J gene TRBJ2-3; 14 nucleotides align to TRBD2. Germline CDR1 reads SNHLY; CDR2 reads FYNNEI. The CDR3 runs to 15 residues. V lost 5 bases and J lost 5; bases outside the gene matches: 3. The CDR3 bases are TGTGCCAGCAGTCGTGGGACTAGCGGGGGAGATACGCAGTATTTT. Translating gives CASSRGTSGGDTQYF.

This clone came up once. The V gene is TRBV6-5, the J gene TRBJ2-1; weak D call: TRBD1 (8 bases). The CDR3 is made up of 16 amino acids. V dropped 2 bases and J dropped 3 bases, with 14 bases sitting between them. Germline lookup yields CDR1 MNHEY and CDR2 SVGAGI. DNA of the CDR3: TGTGCCAGCAGTTACAGCGGGACAGGTATCTACAATGAGCAGTTCTTC. The encoded protein is CASSYSGTGIYNEQFF.

CDR3 residues: CASSFDRGGGVMGNQPQHF. CDR3 coding DNA: TGTGCCAGCAGCTTTGATCGAGGGGGTGGGGTGATGGGCAATCAGCCCCAGCATTTT. The V gene is TRBV7-8, the J gene TRBJ1-5; D is perhaps TRBD1 (6 bases). The germline V gene encodes CDR1 SGHVS and CDR2 FQNEAQ. Trimming cost V 3 bases and J 2 bases, with 23 bases left between them. This CDR3 region has 19 residues.

The CDR3 DNA reads as TGCGCCAGCAGCTACGGGAGGGGTTCCTACGAGCAGTACTTC. This codes for CASSYGRGSYEQYF. The rearrangement uses TRBV5-1 and TRBJ2-7; 8 bases match TRBD2. In germline, CDR1 is SGHRS, CDR2 YFSETQ. The CDR3 is 14 amino acids. Unmatched junction bases numbered 3, after V lost 3 bases and J lost 1 base.

This sequence joins TRBV15 and TRBJ2-1, with TRBD2 matching over 10 bases. The CDR3 totals 18 residues. CDR1 and CDR2 (germline): LNHNV, YYDKDF (reference sequence). The J segment lost 1 base and the V segment lost 0 bases, leaving 6 bases of the junction unmatched. The chain's CDR3 is CATSRELAGIFSYNEQFF. CDR3 nucleotides: TGTGCCACCAGCAGAGAACTAGCGGGGATATTTTCCTACAATGAGCAGTTCTTC.

This clone appeared once. The rearrangement links TRBV6-2 or TRBV6-3 to TRBJ2-7; D is ambiguous. The CDR3 is made up of 13 amino acids. Germline V gene sequence: CDR1 MNHEY, CDR2 SVGEGT. The V end was cut by 5 bases, the J end by 1 base, with 9 bases between. The CDR3 is CASSPYRSYEQYF. CDR3 coding DNA: TGTGCCAGCAGTCCATACAGATCCTACGAGCAGTACTTC.

The chain carries TRBV10-2 and TRBJ1-1; 7 positions match TRBD1. V trimming: 5 bases; J trimming: 2 bases; junction bases outside the gene matches: 8. This CDR3 contains 15 residues. Germline V gene data show CDR1 as WSHSY and CDR2 as SAAADI. In DNA, the CDR3 is TGCGCCAGCAGTTTTCCGGGACAGATTAACACTGAAGCTTTCTTT. Residues: CASSFPGQINTEAFF.

This chain joins TRBV19 and TRBJ1-1; possible D gene TRBD1, 5 bases. Germline CDR1 is LNHDA and CDR2 is SQIVND (reference sequence). Deletions cut 3 bases from V and 3 bases from J, with 14 bases between. CDR3 size: 15 residues. The CDR3 DNA reads as TGTGCCAGTAGTATGGGGCAGAGAATTTACACTGAAGCTTTCTTT. This encodes CASSMGQRIYTEAFF.